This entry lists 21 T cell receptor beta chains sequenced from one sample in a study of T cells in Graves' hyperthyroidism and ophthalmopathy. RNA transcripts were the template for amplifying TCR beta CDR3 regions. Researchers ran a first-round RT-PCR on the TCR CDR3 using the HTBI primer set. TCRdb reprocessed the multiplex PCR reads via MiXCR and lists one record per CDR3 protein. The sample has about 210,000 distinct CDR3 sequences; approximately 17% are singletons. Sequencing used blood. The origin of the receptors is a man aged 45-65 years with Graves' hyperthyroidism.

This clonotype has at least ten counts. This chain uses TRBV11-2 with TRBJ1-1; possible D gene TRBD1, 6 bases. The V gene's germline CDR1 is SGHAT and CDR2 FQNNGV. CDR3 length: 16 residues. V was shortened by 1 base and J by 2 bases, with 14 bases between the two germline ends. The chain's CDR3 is CASSLAQGLLNTEAFF. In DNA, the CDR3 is TGTGCCAGCAGCTTAGCCCAGGGGTTACTAAACACTGAAGCTTTCTTT. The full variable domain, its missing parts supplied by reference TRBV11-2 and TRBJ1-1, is EAGVAQSPRYKIIEKRQSVAFWCNPISGHATLYWYQQILGQGPKLLIQFQNNGVVDDSQLPKDRFSAERLKGVDSTLKIQPAKLEDSAVYLCASSLAQGLLNTEAFFGQGTRLTVV.

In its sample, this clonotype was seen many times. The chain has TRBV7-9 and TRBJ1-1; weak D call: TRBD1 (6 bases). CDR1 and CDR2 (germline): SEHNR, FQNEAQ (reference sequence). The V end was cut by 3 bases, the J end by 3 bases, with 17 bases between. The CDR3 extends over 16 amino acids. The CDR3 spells CASSFGTSEVDTEAFF. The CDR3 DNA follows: TGTGCCAGCAGCTTCGGGACATCCGAGGTGGACACTGAAGCTTTCTTT. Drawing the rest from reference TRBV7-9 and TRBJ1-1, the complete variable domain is DTGVSQNPRHKITKRGQNVTFRCDPISEHNRLYWYRQTLGQGPEFLTYFQNEAQLEKSRLLSDRFSAERPKGSFSTLEIQRTEQGDSAMYLCASSFGTSEVDTEAFFGQGTRLTVV.

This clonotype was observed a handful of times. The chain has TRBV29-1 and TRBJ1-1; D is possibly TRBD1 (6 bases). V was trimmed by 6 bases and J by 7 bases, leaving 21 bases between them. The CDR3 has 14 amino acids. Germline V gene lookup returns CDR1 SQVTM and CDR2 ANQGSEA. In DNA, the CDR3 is TGCAGCGTGTCGGGGGGCCATCAGGGTATTGAAGCTTTCTTT. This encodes CSVSGGHQGIEAFF.

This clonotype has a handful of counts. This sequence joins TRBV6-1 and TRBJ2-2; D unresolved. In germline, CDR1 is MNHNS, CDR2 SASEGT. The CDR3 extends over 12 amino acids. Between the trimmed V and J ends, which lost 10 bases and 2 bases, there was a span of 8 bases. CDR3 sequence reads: CATAPNTGELFF. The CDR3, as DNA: TGTGCCACCGCCCCCAACACCGGGGAGCTGTTTTTT.

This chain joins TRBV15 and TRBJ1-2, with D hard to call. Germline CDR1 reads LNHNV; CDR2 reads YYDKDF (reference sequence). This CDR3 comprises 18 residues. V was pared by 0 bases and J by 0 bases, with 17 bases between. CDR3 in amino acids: CATSRDRGNRLANYGYTF. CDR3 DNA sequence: TGTGCCACCAGCAGAGACCGGGGAAATCGCCTAGCTAACTATGGCTACACCTTC.

Written as DNA, the CDR3 is TGCAGTGCCCTTGTATTAGCGGGAGGGCCCGTGTACGACAATGAGCAGTTCTTC. It codes for CSALVLAGGPVYDNEQFF. This chain uses TRBV20-1 with TRBJ2-1, with TRBD2 identical over 11 bases. V lost 6 bases and J lost 5; bases outside the gene matches: 18. From germline, CDR1 is DFQATT and CDR2 SNEGSKA (reference sequence). There are 18 residues in the CDR3.

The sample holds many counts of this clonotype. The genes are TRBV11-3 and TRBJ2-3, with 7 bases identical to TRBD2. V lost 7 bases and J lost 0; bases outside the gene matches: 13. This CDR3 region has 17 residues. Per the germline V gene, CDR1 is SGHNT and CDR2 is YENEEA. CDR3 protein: CASNQPRIGGSTDTQYF. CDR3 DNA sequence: TGTGCCAGCAACCAACCTCGGATCGGGGGGAGCACAGATACGCAGTATTTT.

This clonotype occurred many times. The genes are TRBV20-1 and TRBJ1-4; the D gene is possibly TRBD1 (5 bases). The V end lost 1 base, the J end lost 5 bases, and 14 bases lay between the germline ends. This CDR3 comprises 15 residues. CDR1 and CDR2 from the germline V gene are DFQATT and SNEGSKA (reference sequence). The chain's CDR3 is CSARASGTANEKLFF. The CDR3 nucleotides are TGCAGTGCTAGAGCCTCCGGGACGGCGAATGAAAAACTGTTTTTT.

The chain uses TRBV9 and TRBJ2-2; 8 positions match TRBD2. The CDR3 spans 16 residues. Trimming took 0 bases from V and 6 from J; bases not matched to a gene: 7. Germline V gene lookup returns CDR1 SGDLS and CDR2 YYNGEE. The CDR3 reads CASSVDSGSNAGELFF. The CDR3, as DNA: TGTGCCAGCAGCGTAGACAGCGGGAGCAATGCCGGGGAGCTGTTTTTT.

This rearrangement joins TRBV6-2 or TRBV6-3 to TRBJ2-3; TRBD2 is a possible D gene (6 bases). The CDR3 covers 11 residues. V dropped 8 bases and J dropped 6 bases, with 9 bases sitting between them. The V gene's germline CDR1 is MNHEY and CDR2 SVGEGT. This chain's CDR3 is CASRERDTQYF. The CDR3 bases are TGTGCCAGCCGGGAGAGGGATACGCAGTATTTT.

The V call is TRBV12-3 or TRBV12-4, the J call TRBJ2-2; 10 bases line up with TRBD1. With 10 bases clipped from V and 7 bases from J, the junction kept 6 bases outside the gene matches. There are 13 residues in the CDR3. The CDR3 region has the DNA TGTGCCACCACGACAGGGGGCTACGGGGAGCTGTTTTTT. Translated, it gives CATTTGGYGELFF.

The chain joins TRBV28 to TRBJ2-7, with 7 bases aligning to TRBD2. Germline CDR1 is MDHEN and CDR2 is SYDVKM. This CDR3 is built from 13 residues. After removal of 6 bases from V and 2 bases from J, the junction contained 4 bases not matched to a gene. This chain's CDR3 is CASRRESTYEQYF. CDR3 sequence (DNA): TGTGCCAGCAGGCGGGAGAGTACCTACGAGCAGTACTTC.

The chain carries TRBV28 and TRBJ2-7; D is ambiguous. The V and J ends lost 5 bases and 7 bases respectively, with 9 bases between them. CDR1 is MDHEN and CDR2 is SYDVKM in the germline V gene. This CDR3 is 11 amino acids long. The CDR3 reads CASSLLGEQYF. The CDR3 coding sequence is TGTGCCAGCAGTCTCCTGGGGGAGCAGTACTTC.

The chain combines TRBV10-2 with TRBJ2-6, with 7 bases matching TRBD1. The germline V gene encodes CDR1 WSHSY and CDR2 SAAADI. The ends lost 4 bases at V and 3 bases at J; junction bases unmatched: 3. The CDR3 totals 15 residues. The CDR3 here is CASSVQGSGANVLTF. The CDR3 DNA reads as TGCGCCAGCAGTGTACAGGGGAGTGGGGCCAACGTCCTGACTTTC.

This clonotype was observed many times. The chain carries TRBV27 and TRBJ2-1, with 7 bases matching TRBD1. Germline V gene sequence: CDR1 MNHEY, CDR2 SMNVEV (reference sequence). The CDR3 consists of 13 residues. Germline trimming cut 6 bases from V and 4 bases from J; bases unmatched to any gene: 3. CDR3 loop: CASRTGPYNEQFF. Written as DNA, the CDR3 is TGTGCCAGCAGGACAGGGCCTTACAATGAGCAGTTCTTC.

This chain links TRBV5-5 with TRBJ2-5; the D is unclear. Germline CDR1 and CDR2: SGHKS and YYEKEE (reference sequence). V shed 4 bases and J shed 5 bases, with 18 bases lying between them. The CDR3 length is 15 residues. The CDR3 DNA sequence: TGTGCCAGCAGCCATGACTGGGGAACTGTGGAGACCCAGTACTTC. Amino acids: CASSHDWGTVETQYF.

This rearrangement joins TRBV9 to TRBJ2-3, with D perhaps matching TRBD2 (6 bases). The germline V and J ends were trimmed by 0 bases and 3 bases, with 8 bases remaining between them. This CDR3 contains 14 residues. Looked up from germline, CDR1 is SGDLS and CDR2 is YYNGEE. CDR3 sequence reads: CASSVAGVTDTQYF. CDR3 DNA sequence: TGTGCCAGCAGCGTAGCGGGAGTTACAGATACGCAGTATTTT.

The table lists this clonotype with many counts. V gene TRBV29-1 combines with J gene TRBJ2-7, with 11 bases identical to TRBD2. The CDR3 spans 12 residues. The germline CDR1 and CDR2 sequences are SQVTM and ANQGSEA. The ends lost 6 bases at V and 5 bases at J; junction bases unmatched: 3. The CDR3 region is CSVLAGADEQYF. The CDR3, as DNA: TGCAGCGTACTAGCGGGAGCGGACGAGCAGTACTTC.

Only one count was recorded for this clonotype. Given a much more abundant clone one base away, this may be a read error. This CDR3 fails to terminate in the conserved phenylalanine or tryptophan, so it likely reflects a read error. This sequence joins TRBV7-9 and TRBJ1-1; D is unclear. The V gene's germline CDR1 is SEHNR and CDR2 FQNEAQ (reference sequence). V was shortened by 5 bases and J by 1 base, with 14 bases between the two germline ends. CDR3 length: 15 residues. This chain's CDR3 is CASSTYKHQNTEAFL. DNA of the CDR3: TGTGCCAGCAGCACTTATAAGCACCAGAACACTGAAGCTTTCTTA.

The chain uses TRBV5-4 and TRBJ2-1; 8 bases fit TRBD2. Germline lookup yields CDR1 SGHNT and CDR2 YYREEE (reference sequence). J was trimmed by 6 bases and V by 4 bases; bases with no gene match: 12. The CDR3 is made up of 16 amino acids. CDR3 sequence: CASSLSLREGRNEQFF. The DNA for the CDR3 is TGTGCCAGCAGCCTAAGTTTACGGGAGGGCCGCAATGAGCAGTTCTTC.

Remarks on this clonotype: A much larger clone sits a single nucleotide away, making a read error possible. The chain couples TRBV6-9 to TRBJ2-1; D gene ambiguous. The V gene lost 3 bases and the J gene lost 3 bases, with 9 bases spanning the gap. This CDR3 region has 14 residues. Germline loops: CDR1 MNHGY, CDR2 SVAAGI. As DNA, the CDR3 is TGTGCCAGCAGTTACGGCTCGGACTACAATGAGCAGTTCTTC. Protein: CASSYGSDYNEQFF.